This T cell receptor (beta chain) is from a study of blood T cell repertoires in COVID-19. About the research overall: Acute and convalescent COVID-19 samples came from the United States, Italy and Spain. In each case, the material was cDNA or gDNA derived from T cells, B-cell-depleted T cells, or PBMCs.

Source study methods: Reference gene primer amplification gave estimated nucleated cell counts. Clones were read by immunoSEQ multiplex PCR, and TCRdb kept only the in-frame ones, dropping some. Clone size and the V and J calls come from that table; the DNA yielded D and trimming. This sample carries roughly 440,000 clones, about 87% of them seen once, and the ten largest clones take around 12%. Germline V CDR1 and CDR2: LNHDA, SQIVND (reference sequence). With V trimmed by 5 bases and J by 3 bases, 4 bases remained unmatched. The length of the CDR3 is 15 residues. The Seattle patients, enrolled during active infection, were followed longitudinally.

This clonotype was obtained from a woman in her fifties or sixties with COVID-19, enrolled during active disease. The V call is TRBV19, the J call TRBJ1-2; 12 bases agree with TRBD1. Material for sequencing was peripheral blood. The CDR3 here is CASSVGTGGHYGYTF. For the CDR3, the DNA is TGTGCCAGTAGTGTCGGGACAGGGGGCCACTATGGCTACACCTTC.